The 18 T cell receptor beta chains reported below all come from one sample, sequenced in a study of blood T cell repertoires in COVID-19. The method was immunoSEQ multiplex PCR; TCRdb's version includes in-frame clones alone and lacks a portion of them. This table has a few hundred thousand clones, over 75% appearing once. The sample taken for sequencing was PBMCs or T cells enriched from blood (not recorded which). All receptors come from a woman aged 60-75 years who had recovered from COVID-19.

This chain uses TRBV3-1 (or the pseudogene TRBV3-2) with TRBJ1-2; tentatively, D is TRBD1 (5 bases). V was trimmed by 5 bases and J by 4 bases, leaving 11 bases between them. This CDR3 has 13 residues. Germline CDR1 and CDR2: LGHDT and YNNKEL (reference sequence). CDR3 protein: CASSGQGGYGYTF. In DNA form, the CDR3 reads TGTGCCAGCAGCGGGCAGGGAGGCTATGGCTACACCTTC.

The chain employs TRBV4-2 and TRBJ2-3; TRBD2 matches 7 bases. In germline, CDR1 is LGHNA, CDR2 YNFKEQ. The CDR3 is 15 amino acids. Unmatched junction bases numbered 9, after V lost 7 bases and J lost 2 bases. CDR3 DNA sequence: TGTGCCAGCACCCCTGGCGGGGGAGACACAGATACGCAGTATTTT. It is translated as CASTPGGGDTDTQYF.

The chain uses TRBV29-1 and TRBJ1-1; D is undetermined. V lost 8 bases and J lost 4, with 14 bases in between. This CDR3 region has 12 residues. The germline CDR1 and CDR2 sequences are SQVTM and ANQGSEA. The chain's CDR3 is CSPKRAGTEAFF. For the CDR3, the DNA is TGCAGCCCCAAGAGAGCGGGCACTGAAGCTTTCTTT.

The V and J genes are TRBV29-1 and TRBJ2-7; TRBD2 is a possible D gene (5 bases). V lost 0 bases to trimming and J lost 2 bases, with 11 bases between them. The germline V gene has CDR1 SQVTM and CDR2 ANQGSEA. The CDR3 consists of 14 residues. The chain's CDR3 is CSVEDPTGTYEQYF. The CDR3 coding sequence is TGCAGCGTTGAAGATCCCACGGGGACCTACGAGCAGTACTTC.

The genes are TRBV12-3 or TRBV12-4 and TRBJ1-1; a weak D match, TRBD1 (5 bases). Trimming stripped 1 base from V and 12 bases from J, with 12 bases between. This CDR3 is 12 amino acids long. CDR3 bases: TGTGCCAGCAGTTTAGAGTATCGGGGGACTTTCTTT. Its translation is CASSLEYRGTFF.

This sequence joins TRBV6-5 and TRBJ2-7; D unclear. CDR1 and CDR2 (germline): MNHEY, SVGAGI. The V end was cut by 0 bases, the J end by 0 bases, with 12 bases between. The CDR3 spans 16 residues. CDR3 loop: CASSYSVGFNSYEQYF. The CDR3 bases are TGTGCCAGCAGTTACTCAGTCGGTTTCAACTCCTACGAGCAGTACTTC.

In its sample, this clone was seen once. J is TRBJ2-7 and V is TRBV9, with D tentatively TRBD2 (5 bases). V shed 1 base and J shed 2 bases, with 13 bases lying between them. CDR3 size: 15 residues. Per germline, CDR1 SGDLS and CDR2 YYNGEE. The CDR3 nucleotides are TGTGCCAGCAGCGTAAACTCGGGGTCCACCTACGAGCAGTACTTC. Translating gives CASSVNSGSTYEQYF.

With respect to this clone: The junction and the germline gene differ at one end; a read error may be behind it. The chain carries TRBV5-1 and TRBJ1-1; D unresolved. The CDR3 is 14 residues long. Germline V gene data show CDR1 as SGHRS and CDR2 as YFSETQ. CDR3 amino acids: CATSFAGIGTEAFF. In DNA, the CDR3 is TGCGCCACCAGCTTTGCGGGGATTGGCACTGAAGCTTTCTTT. The entire variable domain, with the rest obtained from reference TRBV5-1 and TRBJ1-1, is as follows: KAGVTQTPRYLIKTRGQQVTLSCSPISGHRSVSWYQQTPGQGLQFLFEYFSETQRNKGNFPGRFSGRQFSNSRSEMNVSTLELGDSALYLCATSFAGIGTEAFFGQGTRLTVV.

The J gene is TRBJ1-4, the V gene TRBV6-1; no reliable D call. This CDR3 comprises 16 residues. Germline CDR1 MNHNS, CDR2 SASEGT. Trimming cost V 4 bases and J 0 bases, with 12 bases left between them. CDR3 nucleotide sequence: TGTGCCAGCAGTGCCCTCGGGGAAGCAACTAATGAAAAACTGTTTTTT. Its protein is CASSALGEATNEKLFF.

This sequence joins TRBV2 and TRBJ1-5; D is unresolved. The CDR3 spans 15 residues. V lost 3 bases, J lost 0 bases, and 9 bases lay in between. Germline V gene sequence: CDR1 SNHLY, CDR2 FYNNEI. The CDR3 region has the DNA TGTGCCAGCAGTGAGGCCCTGTTTAGCAATCAGCCCCAGCATTTT. Its translation: CASSEALFSNQPQHF.

V gene TRBV7-9 combines with J gene TRBJ2-1; 8 bases are a match to TRBD1. CDR1 and CDR2 from the germline V gene are SEHNR and FQNEAQ (reference sequence). This CDR3 comprises 15 residues. V trimming: 5 bases; J trimming: 6 bases; junction bases outside the gene matches: 9. The DNA for the CDR3 is TGTGCCAGCAGCGTACGCAGGGGGCAGGTCAATGAGCAGTTCTTC. Translated: CASSVRRGQVNEQFF.

The rearrangement links TRBV5-5 to TRBJ2-1; TRBD2 matches at 11 bases. The CDR3 has 18 amino acids. Germline V gene sequence: CDR1 SGHKS, CDR2 YYEKEE (reference sequence). Trimming cost V 1 base and J 7 bases; bases outside gene matches: 13. The CDR3: CASSLRSVLAGGGNEQFF. Here the CDR3 DNA reads TGTGCCAGCAGCTTGCGCTCCGTCCTAGCGGGGGGAGGGAATGAGCAGTTCTTC.

This chain joins TRBV19 and TRBJ2-5; D perhaps matches TRBD1 (6 bases). Germline CDR1 reads LNHDA; CDR2 reads SQIVND (reference sequence). Between the trimmed V and J ends, which lost 2 bases and 4 bases, there was a span of 20 bases. The CDR3 is made up of 17 amino acids. The CDR3 sequence is CASSIRAGTSSRETQYF. CDR3 DNA sequence: TGTGCCAGTAGTATACGCGCCGGGACATCTTCGAGAGAGACCCAGTACTTC.

This sequence joins TRBV5-3 and TRBJ1-6, with D unresolved. TRBV5-3 is an ORF, with its function uncertain. The CDR3 runs 15 residues. Trimming stripped 0 bases from V and 4 bases from J, with 8 bases between. CDR3 coding DNA: TGTGCCAGAAGCTTGGGCAGGTCTTATAATTCACCCCTCCACTTT. It specifies CARSLGRSYNSPLHF.

The chain couples TRBV7-9 to TRBJ1-2; no reliable D call. V shed 4 bases and J shed 2 bases, with 14 bases lying between them. This CDR3 contains 15 residues. Germline V lookup: CDR1 SEHNR, CDR2 FQNEAQ (reference sequence). In DNA form, the CDR3 reads TGTGCCAGCAGCTCCCAGATGGCACCAAACTATGGCTACACCTTC. Protein sequence: CASSSQMAPNYGYTF.

The sample holds many counts of this clone. The chain has TRBV10-1 and TRBJ1-5; D is uncertain. V lost 0 bases and J lost 7, with 10 bases in between. This CDR3 has 14 residues. Germline assignment: CDR1 WNHNN and CDR2 SYGVQD (reference sequence). DNA of the CDR3: TGCGCCAGCAGTGAGTCCGGGTCGGGGCAGCCCCAGCATTTT. Its protein is CASSESGSGQPQHF.

The V call is TRBV5-1, the J call TRBJ2-3; TRBD2 matches 7 bases. J gave up 8 bases and V 3 bases, and 9 bases lay outside the gene matches. This CDR3 is built from 14 residues. The germline V gene encodes CDR1 SGHRS and CDR2 YFSETQ. CDR3 coding DNA: TGCGCCAGCAGCTCGTCGACTAGCCCTGGTACGCAGTATTTT. Translating gives CASSSSTSPGTQYF.

In its sample, this clone was seen many times. The chain employs TRBV4-3 and TRBJ2-7, with TRBD1 as a possible D gene (7 bases). This CDR3 has 14 amino acids. V was clipped by 0 bases and J by 4 bases, with 10 bases between them. Germline V CDR1 and CDR2: LGHNA, YSLEER. The CDR3 coding sequence is TGCGCCAGCAGCCAAGAGACAGGGAGGTACGAGCAGTACTTC. This translates into CASSQETGRYEQYF.